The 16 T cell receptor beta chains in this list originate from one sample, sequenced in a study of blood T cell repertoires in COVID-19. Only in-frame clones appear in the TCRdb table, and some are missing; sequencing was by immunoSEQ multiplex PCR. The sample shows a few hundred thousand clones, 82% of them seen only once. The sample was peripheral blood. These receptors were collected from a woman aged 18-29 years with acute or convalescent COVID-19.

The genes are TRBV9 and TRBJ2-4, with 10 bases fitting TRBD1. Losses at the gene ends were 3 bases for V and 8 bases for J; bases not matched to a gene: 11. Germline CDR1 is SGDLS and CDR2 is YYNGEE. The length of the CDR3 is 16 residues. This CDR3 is CASSGHPGTGDDIQYF. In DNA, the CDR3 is TGTGCCAGCAGCGGACACCCGGGGACAGGGGACGACATTCAGTACTTC.

As DNA, the CDR3 is TGCGCCAGCAGCCAGAGGGACAGGGTGAGGGATGGCTACACCTTC. Protein product: CASSQRDRVRDGYTF. This chain links TRBV4-3 with TRBJ1-2; 9 positions match TRBD1. Germline trimming cut 3 bases from V and 6 bases from J; bases unmatched to any gene: 8. The CDR3 has 15 amino acids. The germline CDR1 and CDR2 sequences are LGHNA and YSLEER.

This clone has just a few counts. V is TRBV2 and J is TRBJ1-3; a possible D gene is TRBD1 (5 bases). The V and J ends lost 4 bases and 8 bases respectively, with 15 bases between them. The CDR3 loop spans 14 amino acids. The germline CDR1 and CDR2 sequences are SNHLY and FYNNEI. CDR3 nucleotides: TGTGCCAGCAGTGCAGGGAAATTTAGAGACACCATATATTTT. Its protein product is CASSAGKFRDTIYF.

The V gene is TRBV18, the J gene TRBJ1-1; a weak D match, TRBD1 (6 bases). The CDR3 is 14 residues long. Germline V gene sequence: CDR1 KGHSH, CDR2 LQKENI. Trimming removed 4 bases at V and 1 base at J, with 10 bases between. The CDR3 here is CASSRGQSNTEAFF. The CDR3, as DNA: TGTGCCAGCTCACGTGGACAGTCGAACACTGAAGCTTTCTTT.

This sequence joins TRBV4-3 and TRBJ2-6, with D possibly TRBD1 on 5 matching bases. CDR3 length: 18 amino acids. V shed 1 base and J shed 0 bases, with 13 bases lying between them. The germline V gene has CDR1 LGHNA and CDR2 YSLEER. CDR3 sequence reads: CASSQADDSASGANVLTF. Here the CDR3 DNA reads TGCGCCAGCAGCCAAGCTGATGACAGTGCCTCTGGGGCCAACGTCCTGACTTTC.

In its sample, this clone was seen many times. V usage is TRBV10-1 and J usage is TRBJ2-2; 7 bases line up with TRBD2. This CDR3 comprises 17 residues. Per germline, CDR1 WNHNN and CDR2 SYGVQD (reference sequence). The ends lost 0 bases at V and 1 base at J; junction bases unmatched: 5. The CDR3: CASSESRLAENTGELFF. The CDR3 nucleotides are TGCGCCAGCAGTGAGTCGAGGCTAGCGGAGAACACCGGGGAGCTGTTTTTT.

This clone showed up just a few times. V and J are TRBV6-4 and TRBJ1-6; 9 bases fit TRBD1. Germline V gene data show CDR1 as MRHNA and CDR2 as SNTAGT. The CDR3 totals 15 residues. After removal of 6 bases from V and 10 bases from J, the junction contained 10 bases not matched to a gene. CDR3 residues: CASSPRTGGKSPLHF. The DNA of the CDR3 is TGTGCCAGCAGCCCTCGAACAGGGGGCAAATCACCCCTCCACTTT.

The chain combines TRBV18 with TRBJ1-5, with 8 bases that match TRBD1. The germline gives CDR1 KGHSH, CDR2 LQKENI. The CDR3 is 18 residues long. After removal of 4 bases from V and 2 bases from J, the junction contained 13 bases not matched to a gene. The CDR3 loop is CASSLTGGGSWGNQPQHF. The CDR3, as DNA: TGTGCCAGCTCACTTACAGGGGGTGGTTCGTGGGGCAATCAGCCCCAGCATTTT.

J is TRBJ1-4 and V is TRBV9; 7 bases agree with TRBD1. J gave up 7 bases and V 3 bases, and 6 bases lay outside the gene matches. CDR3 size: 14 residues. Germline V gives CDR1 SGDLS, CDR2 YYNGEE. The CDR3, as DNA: TGTGCCAGCAGCGGGACAGGTCGCCCTGAAAAACTGTTTTTT. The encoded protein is CASSGTGRPEKLFF.

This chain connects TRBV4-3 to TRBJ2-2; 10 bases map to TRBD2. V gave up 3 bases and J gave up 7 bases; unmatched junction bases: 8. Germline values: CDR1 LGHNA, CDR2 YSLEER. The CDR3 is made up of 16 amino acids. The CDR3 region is CASSQDLAGVIGELFF. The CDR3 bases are TGCGCCAGCAGCCAGGATCTAGCGGGAGTAATCGGGGAGCTGTTTTTT.

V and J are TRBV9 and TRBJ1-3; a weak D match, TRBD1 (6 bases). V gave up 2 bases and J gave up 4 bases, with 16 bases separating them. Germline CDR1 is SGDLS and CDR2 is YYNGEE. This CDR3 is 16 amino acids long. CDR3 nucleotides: TGTGCCAGCAGCGTGGGGGCCAGCGGTCTCGGAAACACCATATATTTT. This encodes CASSVGASGLGNTIYF.

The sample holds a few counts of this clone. CDR3 region: CASSTGNSNQPQHF. The CDR3, as DNA: TGTGCCAGCAGCACAGGTAATAGCAATCAGCCCCAGCATTTT. This sequence joins TRBV13 and TRBJ1-5, with a possible D match to TRBD1 (5 bases). V was trimmed by 5 bases and J by 0 bases, leaving 8 bases between them. The germline CDR1 and CDR2 sequences are PRHDT and FYEKMQ (reference sequence). This CDR3 region has 14 residues.

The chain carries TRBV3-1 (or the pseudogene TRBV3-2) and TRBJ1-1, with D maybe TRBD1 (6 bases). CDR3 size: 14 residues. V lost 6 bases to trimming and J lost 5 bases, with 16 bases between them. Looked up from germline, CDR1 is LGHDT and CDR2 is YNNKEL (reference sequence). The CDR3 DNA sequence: TGTGCCAGCAGGCCTACAGGGAGGGGGACTGAAGCTTTCTTT. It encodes CASRPTGRGTEAFF.

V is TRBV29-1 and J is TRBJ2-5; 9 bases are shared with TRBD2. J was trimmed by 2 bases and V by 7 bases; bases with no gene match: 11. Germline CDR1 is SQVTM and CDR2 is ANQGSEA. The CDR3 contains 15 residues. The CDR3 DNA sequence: TGCAGCGGTAGCCATTTAGCGGGGGTACAAGAGACCCAGTACTTC. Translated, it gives CSGSHLAGVQETQYF.

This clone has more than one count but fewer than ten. The CDR3 loop is CASSQAVRGNSPLHF. The CDR3 coding sequence is TGTGCCAGCAGCCAAGCGGTCAGGGGGAATTCACCCCTCCACTTT. The rearrangement uses TRBV3-1 (or the pseudogene TRBV3-2) and TRBJ1-6; 7 bases line up with TRBD1. After removal of 1 base from V and 7 bases from J, the junction contained 4 bases not matched to a gene. The CDR3 length is 15 residues. Germline-derived CDR1 and CDR2 are LGHDT and YNNKEL (reference sequence).

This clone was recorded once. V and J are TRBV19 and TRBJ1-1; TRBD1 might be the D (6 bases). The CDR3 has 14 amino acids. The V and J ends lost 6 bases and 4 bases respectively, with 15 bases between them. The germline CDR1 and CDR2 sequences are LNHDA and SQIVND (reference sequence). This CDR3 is CASSPAGAGTEAFF. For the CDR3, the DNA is TGTGCCAGTAGCCCCGCGGGGGCGGGCACTGAAGCTTTCTTT.